The 27 T cell receptor beta chains below were found in one sample sequenced in a study of response to subunit inactivated influenza vaccine (dated by TCRdb to the late 2010s). Library preparation employed RT-PCR. Sequencing instrument: Illumina HiSeq 2500. The public reads were reanalyzed by TCRdb: fastp trimming at Q25, MiXCR alignment, in-frame beta chains only. Every CDR3 protein is listed once, alongside the most common genes and DNA of its rows. A total of approximately 230,000 distinct CDR3 sequences appear in this sample, 12% of them only once. About 7.8% of the sample is in the top ten clones. Sequencing used non-naive T cells sorted from PBMCs, obtained less than 15 days before vaccination. The sample's cell subset or site label is to be understood as: memory T cell fraction. These receptors originate from a man aged 50-59 years who received an inactivated influenza vaccine. Donor details come from another sample of the same person, matched by shared clones.

Notes on this clonotype: Relative to the germline gene, one junction end is altered; a read error may explain this. The chain uses TRBV19 and TRBJ1-2, with D possibly being TRBD1 (5 bases). The CDR3 totals 14 residues. Per germline, CDR1 LNHDA and CDR2 SQIVND (reference sequence). For the CDR3, the DNA is TGTGCCAGCAGTCGCATCCGAGGGGACTATGGCTACATCTTC. Translation: CASSRIRGDYGYIF. Drawing the rest from reference TRBV19 and TRBJ1-2, the complete variable domain is DGGITQSPKYLFRKEGQNVTLSCEQNLNHDAMYWYRQDPGQGLRLIYYSQIVNDFQKGDIAEGYSVSREKKESFPLTVTSAQKNPTAFYLCASSRIRGDYGYIFGSGTRLTVV.

The chain employs TRBV11-2 and TRBJ1-4; D possibly corresponds to TRBD1 (6 bases). The CDR3 totals 17 residues. Germline V gene data show CDR1 as SGHAT and CDR2 as FQNNGV. Trimming removed 5 bases at V and 0 bases at J, with 16 bases between. CDR3 sequence (DNA): TGTGCCAGCAGCCCTTTTCCGGGGGCCGCAACTAATGAAAAACTGTTTTTT. This sequence encodes CASSPFPGAATNEKLFF.

This clonotype was seen a few times. This may stem from a read error, because a much larger clone lies one nucleotide away. The chain combines TRBV11-3 with TRBJ2-3; D is unclear. The germline V gene has CDR1 SGHNT and CDR2 YENEEA. V dropped 5 bases and J dropped 2 bases, with 5 bases sitting between them. This CDR3 spans 12 amino acids. The CDR3 sequence: CASSENTDTQYF. As DNA, the CDR3 is TGTGCCAGCAGCGAAAACACAGATACGCAGTATTTT.

The chain combines TRBV10-3 with TRBJ2-5; D is ambiguous. The CDR3 spans 14 residues. V was shortened by 7 bases and J by 5 bases, with 17 bases between the two germline ends. Germline lookup yields CDR1 ENHRY and CDR2 SYGVKD. CDR3 protein: CAITPGESRETQYF. The CDR3 DNA reads TGTGCCATCACCCCCGGAGAGAGTCGGGAGACCCAGTACTTC.

This chain's CDR3 is CASSFRQGGYEQYF. CDR3 nucleotide sequence: TGTGCCAGCAGTTTTCGACAGGGGGGCTACGAGCAGTACTTC. The V and J genes are TRBV12-3 or TRBV12-4 and TRBJ2-7; 9 bases are shared with TRBD1. Trimming took 3 bases from V and 3 from J; bases not matched to a gene: 3. The CDR3 runs 14 residues.

The rearrangement uses TRBV6-2 or TRBV6-3 and TRBJ1-3; D is undetermined. Germline values: CDR1 MNHEY, CDR2 SVGEGT. V shed 7 bases and J shed 1 base, with 11 bases lying between them. This CDR3 is 14 amino acids long. The CDR3 DNA reads as TGTGCCAGCACCTACGGGGTATCTGGAAACACCATATATTTT. It codes for CASTYGVSGNTIYF.

This clonotype was observed many times. The V call is TRBV12-3 or TRBV12-4, the J call TRBJ2-1; 13 nucleotides match TRBD2. The CDR3 contains 15 residues. V was pared by 6 bases and J by 5 bases, with 4 bases of the junction left unmatched. Written as DNA, the CDR3 is TGTGCCAGCAGAGGGACTAGCGGGAACCACAATGAGCAGTTCTTC. Residues: CASRGTSGNHNEQFF.

This clonotype appeared a few times. The chain carries TRBV10-3 and TRBJ1-1; D is perhaps TRBD1 (5 bases). This CDR3 region has 13 residues. Germline V gene sequence: CDR1 ENHRY, CDR2 SYGVKD. V dropped 6 bases and J dropped 11 bases, with 19 bases sitting between them. Written as DNA, the CDR3 is TGTGCCATCAGCGATTGGAACAGGCCTGGGGCTTTCTTT. Its protein product is CAISDWNRPGAFF.

V is TRBV29-1 and J is TRBJ2-7; 11 bases line up with TRBD2. CDR3 length: 16 residues. J was trimmed by 0 bases and V by 5 bases; bases with no gene match: 9. CDR1 is SQVTM and CDR2 is ANQGSEA in the germline V gene. The CDR3 reads CSVSGTSGRSSYEQYF. The CDR3 region has the DNA TGCAGCGTTTCCGGGACTAGCGGACGAAGCTCCTACGAGCAGTACTTC.

Ten or more counts support this clonotype. This rearrangement joins TRBV28 to TRBJ2-7; D is perhaps TRBD1 (5 bases). Trimming stripped 1 base from V and 1 base from J, with 8 bases between. This CDR3 is built from 14 residues. Germline loops: CDR1 MDHEN, CDR2 SYDVKM. CDR3 protein: CASSLFPGSYEQYF. CDR3 nucleotides: TGTGCCAGCAGTTTATTTCCAGGGTCCTACGAGCAGTACTTC.

There are many counts of this clonotype. The rearrangement joins TRBV6-5 to TRBJ2-1, with D possibly being TRBD1 (5 bases). Looked up from germline, CDR1 is MNHEY and CDR2 is SVGAGI. V gave up 2 bases and J gave up 0 bases, with 8 bases separating them. The length of the CDR3 is 15 residues. DNA of the CDR3: TGTGCCAGCAGTTACGACAGACGCTCCTACAATGAGCAGTTCTTC. Its translation is CASSYDRRSYNEQFF.

This clonotype was picked up many times. The rearrangement links TRBV7-8 to TRBJ2-3; a weak D match, TRBD2 (6 bases). The CDR3 runs to 12 residues. Germline V gives CDR1 SGHVS, CDR2 FQNEAQ. V shed 7 bases and J shed 6 bases, with 11 bases lying between them. As DNA, the CDR3 is TGTGCCAGCAAAGGGACTTTGGATACGCAGTATTTT. Amino acid sequence: CASKGTLDTQYF.

CDR3 sequence: CASSQESGVGNTIYF. The CDR3, as DNA: TGCGCCAGCAGCCAAGAGTCTGGGGTGGGAAACACCATATATTTT. The rearrangement joins TRBV4-1 to TRBJ1-3; D unresolved. Trimming cost V 0 bases and J 4 bases, with 10 bases left between them. There are 15 residues in the CDR3. Germline V CDR1 and CDR2: MGHRA, YSYEKL.

This clonotype was observed a handful of times. The chain is built from TRBV24-1 and TRBJ2-1, with 7 bases lining up with TRBD2. The CDR3 has 14 amino acids. The V gene's germline CDR1 is KGHDR and CDR2 SFDVKD. V gave up 2 bases and J gave up 7 bases; unmatched junction bases: 4. This CDR3 is CATSDWGGRNEQFF. The CDR3 coding sequence is TGTGCCACCAGTGATTGGGGGGGTCGGAATGAGCAGTTCTTC.

This sequence joins TRBV14 and TRBJ2-5; 8 nucleotides match TRBD1. The CDR3 loop spans 14 amino acids. Germline V CDR1 and CDR2: SGHDN, FVKESK. Trimming took 4 bases from V and 11 from J; bases not matched to a gene: 12. The CDR3 bases are TGTGCCAGCAGCCGATGGACAGGGTGGGCCCTACAGTACTTC. This translates into CASSRWTGWALQYF.

This clonotype was seen at least ten times. The V call is TRBV7-2, the J call TRBJ2-7; TRBD2 matches at 10 bases. Trimming at V came to 5 bases and at J to 3 bases, leaving 7 bases not matched to a gene. The germline V gene encodes CDR1 SGHTA and CDR2 FQGNSA. The CDR3 spans 15 residues. The CDR3 loop reads CASSLIAGGNYEQYF. In DNA, the CDR3 is TGTGCCAGCAGCCTGATAGCGGGAGGAAACTACGAGCAGTACTTC.

This clonotype was seen ten or more times. V usage is TRBV6-2 or TRBV6-3 and J usage is TRBJ2-1; 10 positions agree with TRBD1. Germline values: CDR1 MNHEY, CDR2 SVGEGT. The CDR3 is 16 residues long. V was pared by 6 bases and J by 3 bases, with 8 bases of the junction left unmatched. In DNA, the CDR3 is TGTGCCAGCAGCAGACAGGGGGCTGGTCTCTACAATGAGCAGTTCTTC. This gives the protein CASSRQGAGLYNEQFF.

This clonotype was picked up a small number of times. V usage is TRBV20-1 and J usage is TRBJ1-5; TRBD1 is a possible D gene (5 bases). CDR1 and CDR2 from the germline V gene are DFQATT and SNEGSKA (reference sequence). The CDR3 is 13 amino acids. Between the trimmed V and J ends, which lost 5 bases and 6 bases, there was a span of 14 bases. The CDR3 nucleotides read TGCAGTGCTGCCCGGGACTTGACTCAGCCCCAGCATTTT. This translates into CSAARDLTQPQHF.

There are many counts of this clonotype. J is TRBJ2-7 and V is TRBV27; 11 bases match TRBD2. CDR3 size: 14 residues. Germline V lookup: CDR1 MNHEY, CDR2 SMNVEV (reference sequence). The ends lost 4 bases at V and 6 bases at J; junction bases unmatched: 5. The DNA for the CDR3 is TGTGCCAGCAGTTCGGGACTAGCGGCGGTCGAGCAGTACTTC. This codes for CASSSGLAAVEQYF.

This clonotype has a handful of counts. This chain joins TRBV27 and TRBJ1-1; D is unresolved. This CDR3 has 12 amino acids. With 4 bases removed from V and 3 bases from J, the gap between germline ends came to 6 bases. Germline V gene data show CDR1 as MNHEY and CDR2 as SMNVEV (reference sequence). CDR3 in amino acids: CASSSRYTEAFF. CDR3 nucleotides: TGTGCCAGCAGTTCCCGGTACACTGAAGCTTTCTTT.

This clonotype was seen only a few times. The chain couples TRBV3-1 to TRBJ1-2; 7 bases line up with TRBD1. This CDR3 has 15 residues. Germline CDR1 reads LGHDT; CDR2 reads YNNKEL (reference sequence). The J segment lost 6 bases and the V segment lost 4 bases, leaving 11 bases of the junction unmatched. The CDR3 loop is CASSPSGGGRHGYTF. The DNA of the CDR3 is TGTGCCAGCAGCCCATCAGGGGGGGGCCGGCATGGCTACACCTTC.

This clonotype was observed a few times. The chain has TRBV10-3 and TRBJ2-5; TRBD2 matches at 12 bases. This CDR3 region has 13 residues. Germline V CDR1 and CDR2: ENHRY, SYGVKD. Trimming took 8 bases from V and 4 from J; bases not matched to a gene: 2. CDR3 in amino acids: CAIGGLAGETQYF. The CDR3 nucleotides are TGTGCCATCGGGGGACTAGCGGGAGAGACCCAGTACTTC.

This clonotype was seen only a few times. The chain couples TRBV4-1 to TRBJ1-3, with no clear D. This CDR3 region has 16 residues. V lost 0 bases and J 1 base, leaving 10 bases between the germline ends. The V gene's germline CDR1 is MGHRA and CDR2 YSYEKL. CDR3 DNA: TGCGCCAGCAGCCAAGAAAGAGGACGGTCTGGAAACACCATATATTTT. Translating gives CASSQERGRSGNTIYF.

V gene TRBV7-2 combines with J gene TRBJ2-1; a possible D gene is TRBD2 (6 bases). This CDR3 is 13 amino acids long. V was clipped by 2 bases and J by 9 bases, with 11 bases between them. Germline V gives CDR1 SGHTA, CDR2 FQGNSA. CDR3 region: CASSLRTTGEQFF. The CDR3 bases are TGTGCCAGCAGCTTACGGACTACCGGTGAGCAGTTCTTC.

This clonotype has only a few counts. The CDR3 DNA sequence: TGTGCCAGCAGTTCGGTAGCGGGGGCGGGCACCGGGGAGCTGTTTTTT. As protein: CASSSVAGAGTGELFF. The chain links TRBV27 to TRBJ2-2, with 9 bases that match TRBD2. Looked up from germline, CDR1 is MNHEY and CDR2 is SMNVEV (reference sequence). The V segment lost 4 bases and the J segment 4 bases; nucleotides outside the gene matches: 7. The CDR3 covers 16 residues.

The chain has TRBV19 and TRBJ2-5; the D gene is possibly TRBD2 (6 bases). Deletions cut 1 base from V and 0 bases from J, with 9 bases between. Germline assignment: CDR1 LNHDA and CDR2 SQIVND (reference sequence). The CDR3 length is 15 residues. The CDR3 region has the DNA TGTGCCAGTAGTATAGCGACTAGGAACCAAGAGACCCAGTACTTC. It specifies CASSIATRNQETQYF. The entire variable domain, with the rest obtained from reference TRBV19 and TRBJ2-5, is as follows: DGGITQSPKYLFRKEGQNVTLSCEQNLNHDAMYWYRQDPGQGLRLIYYSQIVNDFQKGDIAEGYSVSREKKESFPLTVTSAQKNPTAFYLCASSIATRNQETQYFGPGTRLLVL.

This clonotype has a count of ten or more. The gene calls are TRBV4-3 and TRBJ2-7; D gene uncertain. The length of the CDR3 is 14 residues. Between the trimmed V and J ends, which lost 0 bases and 3 bases, there was a span of 9 bases. Looked up from germline, CDR1 is LGHNA and CDR2 is YSLEER. In DNA, the CDR3 is TGCGCCAGCAGCCAAGATGTAAGCTACTACGAGCAGTACTTC. Translating gives CASSQDVSYYEQYF.